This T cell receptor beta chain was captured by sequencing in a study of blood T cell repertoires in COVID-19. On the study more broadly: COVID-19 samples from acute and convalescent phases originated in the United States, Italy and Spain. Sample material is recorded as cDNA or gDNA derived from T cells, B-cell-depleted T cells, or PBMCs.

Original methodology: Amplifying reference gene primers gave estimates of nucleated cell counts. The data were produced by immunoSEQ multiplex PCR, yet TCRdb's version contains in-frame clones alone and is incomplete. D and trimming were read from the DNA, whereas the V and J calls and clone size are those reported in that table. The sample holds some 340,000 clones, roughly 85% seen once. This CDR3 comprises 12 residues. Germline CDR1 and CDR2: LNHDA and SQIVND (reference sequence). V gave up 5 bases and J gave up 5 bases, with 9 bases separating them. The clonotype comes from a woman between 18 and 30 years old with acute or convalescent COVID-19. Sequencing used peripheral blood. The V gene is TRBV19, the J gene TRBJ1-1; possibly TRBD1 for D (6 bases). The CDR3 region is CASSPQGTEAFF. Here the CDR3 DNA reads TGTGCCAGTAGTCCCCAGGGGACTGAAGCTTTCTTT.